What follows are 27 T cell receptor beta chains derived from one specimen sequenced in a study of vaccination effects on CD4 cells after COVID-19. Following an approximately eleven-day culture, CD4+ T cells were purified. Two-dose vaccination with either BNT162b2 or mRNA-1273 was given to the participants. No cognate antigen is known for these TCRs. TCRdb keeps only in-frame clones here, not all; method: immunoSEQ multiplex PCR. Of 8,000 to 10,000 clones listed, 65% to 80% are singletons. This specimen consisted of CD4+ T cells from PBMCs cultured without peptide, obtained after COVID-19 vaccination. Source of these receptors: a human donor who received a COVID-19 vaccine.

This clone was counted a few times. The chain combines TRBV5-8 with TRBJ2-5, with no clear D. Looked up from germline, CDR1 is SGHTS and CDR2 is YDEGEE. The CDR3 is 12 amino acids. V gave up 3 bases and J gave up 5 bases, with 8 bases separating them. Here the CDR3 reads CASSSGKETQYF. The CDR3 nucleotides are TGTGCCAGCAGCTCGGGTAAGGAGACCCAGTACTTC. The full variable domain, in which reference TRBV5-8 and TRBJ2-5 provide the parts outside the CDR3, is EAGVTQSPTHLIKTRGQQATLRCSPISGHTSVYWYQQALGLGLQFLLWYDEGEERNRGNFPPRFSGRQFPNYSSELNVNALELEDSALYLCASSSGKETQYFGPGTRLLVL.

The chain employs TRBV15 and TRBJ1-2; TRBD1 aligns across 7 bases. The CDR3 covers 16 residues. Germline V gives CDR1 LNHNV, CDR2 YYDKDF (reference sequence). V lost 0 bases, J lost 0 bases, and 4 bases stayed unmatched. CDR3: CATSRDLTGTNYGYTF. As DNA, the CDR3 is TGTGCCACCAGCAGAGACCTGACAGGGACTAACTATGGCTACACCTTC.

This clone has just a few counts. The V and J genes are TRBV6-5 and TRBJ1-3; D not certain. The CDR3 is 16 residues long. The germline CDR1 and CDR2 sequences are MNHEY and SVGAGI. Trimming took off 0 bases at V and 0 bases at J, with 9 bases between the two ends. The CDR3 coding sequence is TGTGCCAGCAGTTACTCTGCACTGAGCTCTGGAAACACCATATATTTT. Its translation is CASSYSALSSGNTIYF.

This rearrangement joins TRBV3-1 (or the pseudogene TRBV3-2) to TRBJ2-1; D call uncertain. This CDR3 is 11 amino acids long. In germline, CDR1 is LGHDT, CDR2 YNNKEL (reference sequence). V lost 2 bases and J lost 8, with 4 bases in between. The CDR3 DNA sequence: TGTGCCAGCAGCCAATCTCATGAGCAGTTCTTC. Protein sequence: CASSQSHEQFF.

CDR3 region: CASSSGTLRDNYGYTF. CDR3 bases: TGTGCCAGCAGTTCCGGGACACTACGCGACAACTATGGCTACACCTTC. This chain joins TRBV28 and TRBJ1-2; weak D call: TRBD1 (6 bases). This CDR3 has 16 residues. The V gene lost 4 bases and the J gene lost 2 bases, with 17 bases spanning the gap. CDR1 is MDHEN and CDR2 is SYDVKM in the germline V gene.

The chain carries TRBV5-1 and TRBJ2-7, with a weak D call TRBD2 (5 bases). V lost 4 bases and J lost 5, with 13 bases in between. The CDR3 is 13 residues long. Germline V gives CDR1 SGHRS, CDR2 YFSETQ. The CDR3 loop reads CASSPEVLHEQYF. CDR3 DNA: TGCGCCAGCAGCCCGGAGGTCCTCCACGAGCAGTACTTC.

The chain recombines TRBV29-1 with TRBJ1-1; D unclear. V lost 3 bases and J 1 base, leaving 9 bases between the germline ends. The germline V gene has CDR1 SQVTM and CDR2 ANQGSEA. The CDR3 totals 13 residues. In DNA, the CDR3 is TGCAGCGTTGAGATAGGGCGGAACACTGAAGCTTTCTTT. Protein sequence: CSVEIGRNTEAFF.

The chain carries TRBV11-3 and TRBJ2-7, with TRBD1 as a possible D gene (6 bases). With 1 base removed from V and 2 bases from J, the gap between germline ends came to 12 bases. Germline CDR1 reads SGHNT; CDR2 reads YENEEA. This CDR3 comprises 15 residues. CDR3 nucleotide sequence: TGTGCCAGCAGCTTAGGGGGGCTCGATACCTACGAGCAGTACTTC. The encoded protein is CASSLGGLDTYEQYF.

The chain employs TRBV15 and TRBJ2-3; possibly TRBD1 or TRBD2 for D (6 bases each). In germline, CDR1 is LNHNV, CDR2 YYDKDF (reference sequence). V was clipped by 0 bases and J by 3 bases, with 13 bases between them. CDR3 length equals 16 residues. The CDR3 bases are TGTGCCACCAGCAGAGATCGAAAAGGGGGGACAGATACGCAGTATTTT. Translation gives CATSRDRKGGTDTQYF.

V and J are TRBV27 and TRBJ2-7, with D perhaps TRBD1 (5 bases). The CDR3 has 17 residues. Germline V gene sequence: CDR1 MNHEY, CDR2 SMNVEV (reference sequence). Trimming pared 5 bases from V and 2 bases from J, leaving 22 bases between. DNA of the CDR3: TGTGCCAGCAGTAAGGGGCAGGGTCAAGGGCGTCCCTACGAGCAGTACTTC. It yields the protein CASSKGQGQGRPYEQYF.

V usage is TRBV20-1 and J usage is TRBJ2-4; TRBD2 matches 7 bases. This CDR3 has 15 amino acids. The V segment lost 3 bases and the J segment 10 bases; nucleotides outside the gene matches: 15. CDR1 and CDR2 from the germline V gene are DFQATT and SNEGSKA (reference sequence). The CDR3, as DNA: TGCAGTGCTAGTAGCGAGGGGAGGGGCAAAGGGATTCAGTACTTC. It encodes CSASSEGRGKGIQYF.

This chain links TRBV30 with TRBJ2-2; D possibly matches TRBD1 or TRBD2 (6 bases each). Germline CDR1 is GTSNPN and CDR2 is SVGIG (reference sequence). The V gene lost 4 bases and the J gene lost 5 bases, with 14 bases spanning the gap. The CDR3 length is 14 residues. The CDR3 DNA reads as TGTGCCTGGAACACAGGGAGGTGGACCGGGGAGCTGTTTTTT. Translation: CAWNTGRWTGELFF.

CDR3 nucleotides: TGTGCCAGCAGTGTTTGGCCCCAAGAGACCCAGTACTTC. Amino acids: CASSVWPQETQYF. The rearrangement uses TRBV12-3 or TRBV12-4 and TRBJ2-5, with no clear D. The CDR3 covers 13 residues. Trimming left V 5 bases short and J 1 base short, with 8 bases between.

The V gene is TRBV28, the J gene TRBJ1-3; unclear D gene. The CDR3 spans 13 residues. Germline values: CDR1 MDHEN, CDR2 SYDVKM. Trimming cost V 5 bases and J 11 bases, with 16 bases left between them. The CDR3 here is CASSQADARPIYF. The CDR3 region has the DNA TGTGCCAGCAGTCAAGCGGACGCTCGCCCCATATATTTT.

The chain has TRBV5-5 and TRBJ1-4; no clear D gene. Germline loops: CDR1 SGHKS, CDR2 YYEKEE (reference sequence). V lost 6 bases and J 4 bases, leaving 13 bases between the germline ends. The CDR3 runs to 14 residues. CDR3 sequence reads: CASNPEPFNEKLFF. The CDR3 DNA sequence: TGTGCCAGCAATCCGGAACCCTTTAATGAAAAACTGTTTTTT.

The gene calls are TRBV11-2 and TRBJ2-6, with TRBD2 identical over 9 bases. V lost 7 bases and J lost 0; bases outside the gene matches: 10. The length of the CDR3 is 18 residues. Germline V gene sequence: CDR1 SGHAT, CDR2 FQNNGV. CDR3 protein: CASTALAGQSSGANVLTF. The CDR3 DNA reads TGTGCCAGCACCGCCCTAGCGGGGCAAAGCTCTGGGGCCAACGTCCTGACTTTC.

The chain employs TRBV5-1 and TRBJ1-2; weak D call: TRBD1 (5 bases). This CDR3 is built from 15 residues. V lost 0 bases, J lost 4 bases, and 13 bases lay in between. Germline CDR1 SGHRS, CDR2 YFSETQ. For the CDR3, the DNA is TGCGCCAGCAGCTTGGAGCGGGGGTACCTCTATGGCTACACCTTC. This codes for CASSLERGYLYGYTF.

V gene TRBV18 combines with J gene TRBJ2-7, with 7 bases matching TRBD2. This CDR3 spans 15 amino acids. With V trimmed by 3 bases and J by 2 bases, 7 bases remained unmatched. CDR1 is KGHSH, CDR2 LQKENI, per germline. CDR3 region: CASSPGGIQTYEQYF. The DNA of the CDR3 is TGTGCCAGCTCACCCGGGGGGATACAAACCTACGAGCAGTACTTC.

The chain is built from TRBV5-4 and TRBJ2-5, with 9 bases lining up with TRBD2. The CDR3 spans 16 residues. The V gene's germline CDR1 is SGHNT and CDR2 YYREEE (reference sequence). With 0 bases clipped from V and 5 bases from J, the junction kept 8 bases outside the gene matches. The CDR3 DNA is TGTGCCAGCAGCTTGGAGGTAGCGGGAGTTGGGGAGACCCAGTACTTC. Its translation: CASSLEVAGVGETQYF.

In this sample, this clone turned up a few times. The chain combines TRBV5-8 with TRBJ1-3, with D tentatively TRBD1 (6 bases). Germline V gene sequence: CDR1 SGHTS, CDR2 YDEGEE. The CDR3 totals 17 residues. The V end lost 2 bases, the J end lost 0 bases, and 15 bases lay between the germline ends. CDR3 residues: CASSLSRDTSSGNTIYF. In DNA, the CDR3 is TGTGCCAGCAGCTTAAGCCGGGACACAAGCTCTGGAAACACCATATATTTT.

V usage is TRBV2 and J usage is TRBJ2-5; possibly TRBD1 for D (5 bases). CDR1 is SNHLY and CDR2 is FYNNEI in the germline V gene. Trimming took off 5 bases at V and 4 bases at J, with 17 bases between the two ends. The CDR3 spans 15 residues. The CDR3 coding sequence is TGTGCCAGCAGTCTTCGTAAGGGTCAGGGAGAGACCCAGTACTTC. This gives the protein CASSLRKGQGETQYF.

The gene calls are TRBV5-1 and TRBJ2-5; 7 bases align to TRBD2. V was pared by 0 bases and J by 1 base, with 3 bases of the junction left unmatched. The CDR3 length is 15 residues. Looked up from germline, CDR1 is SGHRS and CDR2 is YFSETQ. This CDR3 reads CASSLERGPQETQYF. The CDR3, as DNA: TGCGCCAGCAGCTTGGAGCGGGGCCCCCAAGAGACCCAGTACTTC.

The chain recombines TRBV28 with TRBJ1-6; 7 bases map to TRBD1. This CDR3 is 16 amino acids long. Germline V gene data show CDR1 as MDHEN and CDR2 as SYDVKM. With V trimmed by 4 bases and J by 4 bases, 7 bases remained unmatched. CDR3 sequence: CASSSGQLRYNSPLHF. CDR3 nucleotides: TGTGCCAGCAGTTCGGGACAGCTTCGATATAATTCACCCCTCCACTTT.

A note on this clone: The junction does not match germline at one end; this may be a read error. This chain joins TRBV6-5 and TRBJ1-2; TRBD1 might be the D (5 bases). This CDR3 comprises 14 residues. CDR1 and CDR2 from the germline V gene are MNHEY and SVGAGI. This CDR3 is CACRTLSGVYGYTF. CDR3 nucleotides: TGTGCCTGCAGGACACTTTCGGGTGTCTATGGCTACACCTTC.

The chain has TRBV4-1 and TRBJ2-1, with D maybe TRBD2 (6 bases). Trimming took 3 bases from V and 3 from J, leaving 18 bases between them. CDR1 and CDR2 (germline): MGHRA, YSYEKL. The CDR3 extends over 17 amino acids. In DNA, the CDR3 is TGCGCCAGCAGCCAGACCGACCGGGACTCCGGCTACAATGAGCAGTTCTTC. This codes for CASSQTDRDSGYNEQFF.

The rearrangement links TRBV19 to TRBJ1-6; maybe TRBD1 (5 bases). V was clipped by 8 bases and J by 2 bases, with 13 bases between them. CDR3 length: 15 amino acids. CDR1 LNHDA and CDR2 SQIVND come from the germline V gene (reference sequence). Here the CDR3 DNA reads TGTGCCAGTCGAGAGGGGCCGACCTATAATTCACCCCTCCACTTT. Protein sequence: CASREGPTYNSPLHF.

A few counts support this clone. The chain carries TRBV20-1 and TRBJ2-7; weak D call: TRBD1 (6 bases). Germline V lookup: CDR1 DFQATT, CDR2 SNEGSKA (reference sequence). The CDR3 spans 11 residues. With 4 bases removed from V and 4 bases from J, the gap between germline ends came to 8 bases. The CDR3 loop is CSATTGYEQYF. The CDR3 coding sequence is TGCAGTGCTACCACAGGGTACGAGCAGTACTTC.